Each of the 31 T cell receptor beta chains below was sequenced from the same sample in a study of T cell repertoires in cytomegalovirus infection (dated by TCRdb to the late 2010s). Sequencing was carried out with an Illumina HiSeq 1500. TCRdb handled the public reads itself, with Q25 trimming in fastp and clone calling in MiXCR, and kept productive beta chains. One record per CDR3 amino acid sequence lists the most common genes and DNA. This sample comprises around 550,000 distinct CDR3 sequences, less than 30% of them detected only once. The top ten constitute under 15% of the sample. The sequenced material came from PBMCs. Receptors were obtained from a human donor in good health (CMV status not recorded). Some clones in this sample may be carry-over from other donors' samples.

The V gene is TRBV5-8, the J gene TRBJ1-2; no firm D call. The CDR3 runs 16 residues. In germline, CDR1 is SGHTS, CDR2 YDEGEE. The ends were cut back, 2 bases at V and 8 bases at J, with 22 bases in the middle. The CDR3 nucleotides are TGTGCCAGCAGCTTATTAACCATCCGGAACGGCGAGGGCTACACCTTC. Protein sequence: CASSLLTIRNGEGYTF.

This clonotype showed up just a few times. The chain recombines TRBV4-2 with TRBJ1-2; D ambiguous. The CDR3 is 15 residues long. Germline CDR1 LGHNA, CDR2 YNFKEQ. V was trimmed by 0 bases and J by 4 bases, leaving 12 bases between them. The DNA for the CDR3 is TGTGCCAGCAGCCAAGAGTTAGGCAGCGGCTATGGCTACACCTTC. Its protein product is CASSQELGSGYGYTF.

The J gene is TRBJ1-2, the V gene TRBV30; 9 nucleotides line up with TRBD1. Losses at the gene ends were 5 bases for V and 4 bases for J; bases not matched to a gene: 5. Germline-derived CDR1 and CDR2 are GTSNPN and SVGIG (reference sequence). The CDR3 extends over 13 amino acids. The CDR3 sequence is CAWGPGQGYGYTF. The CDR3 coding sequence is TGTGCCTGGGGTCCGGGACAGGGCTATGGCTACACCTTC.

V gene TRBV19 combines with J gene TRBJ2-3; 16 bases agree with TRBD2. Germline-derived CDR1 and CDR2 are LNHDA and SQIVND (reference sequence). This CDR3 is built from 16 residues. V trimming: 8 bases; J trimming: 3 bases; junction bases outside the gene matches: 5. CDR3 DNA sequence: TGTGCCAGTCGAAAGGGACTAGCGGGAGGGACAGATACGCAGTATTTT. Encoded protein: CASRKGLAGGTDTQYF.

This clonotype was observed a handful of times. This chain connects TRBV29-1 to TRBJ2-3; D not resolved. The CDR3 has 12 residues. The germline V and J ends were trimmed by 5 bases and 5 bases, with 11 bases remaining between them. Per the germline V gene, CDR1 is SQVTM and CDR2 is ANQGSEA. The CDR3 reads CSVSLEGDTQYF. The CDR3 DNA reads as TGCAGCGTTAGCCTGGAAGGAGATACGCAGTATTTT.

This chain connects TRBV14 to TRBJ1-2; unclear D gene. CDR1 is SGHDN, CDR2 FVKESK, per germline. This CDR3 comprises 14 residues. Trimming cost V 1 base and J 8 bases, with 14 bases left between them. CDR3 nucleotides: TGTGCCAGCAGCCAAGTGTCGGGTCCGGGGGGCTACACCTTC. Its protein is CASSQVSGPGGYTF.

This clonotype has just a few counts. This rearrangement joins TRBV7-3 to TRBJ2-6, with TRBD1 identical over 7 bases. This CDR3 is 18 amino acids long. V lost 3 bases and J lost 0; bases outside the gene matches: 8. Germline V lookup: CDR1 SGHTA, CDR2 FQGTGA. This chain's CDR3 is CASSFVGGQPSGANVLTF. The CDR3 DNA sequence: TGTGCCAGCAGCTTTGTTGGGGGACAGCCCTCTGGGGCCAACGTCCTGACTTTC.

This clonotype was recorded a few times. J is TRBJ2-3 and V is TRBV7-2; 9 nucleotides match TRBD2. The V and J ends lost 5 bases and 0 bases, in that order; junction bases with no gene match: 6. CDR3 size: 16 residues. Germline V lookup: CDR1 SGHTA, CDR2 FQGNSA. This CDR3 is CASSRLADYSTDTQYF. The DNA of the CDR3 is TGTGCCAGCAGCCGACTAGCGGATTACAGCACAGATACGCAGTATTTT.

The chain uses TRBV20-1 and TRBJ2-1, with D possibly matching TRBD2 (5 bases). Trimming left V 0 bases short and J 0 bases short, with 9 bases between. This CDR3 has 15 amino acids. Germline V gives CDR1 DFQATT, CDR2 SNEGSKA (reference sequence). This CDR3 is CSARDLLGSYNEQFF. CDR3 DNA sequence: TGCAGTGCTAGAGATTTACTAGGCTCCTACAATGAGCAGTTCTTC.

The V and J genes are TRBV15 and TRBJ1-2; maybe TRBD1 (6 bases). This CDR3 has 16 residues. V lost 3 bases to trimming and J lost 4 bases, with 18 bases between them. Germline loops: CDR1 LNHNV, CDR2 YYDKDF (reference sequence). The CDR3 DNA reads as TGTGCCACCAGCAGGGGTGACAGGTATTATGCCTATGGCTACACCTTC. Translation gives CATSRGDRYYAYGYTF.

This chain uses TRBV14 with TRBJ2-1; tentatively, D is TRBD2 (6 bases). Germline lookup yields CDR1 SGHDN and CDR2 FVKESK. The length of the CDR3 is 17 residues. Trimming cost V 2 bases and J 3 bases, with 17 bases left between them. CDR3 DNA: TGTGCCAGCAGCCAAAACCGGGACTGGAAGTTCTACAATGAGCAGTTCTTC. The encoded protein is CASSQNRDWKFYNEQFF. Full variable domain (outside the CDR3, taken from reference TRBV14 and TRBJ2-1): EAGVTQFPSHSVIEKGQTVTLRCDPISGHDNLYWYRRVMGKEIKFLLHFVKESKQDESGMPNNRFLAERTGGTYSTLKVQPAELEDSGVYFCASSQNRDWKFYNEQFFGPGTRLTVL.

CDR3 DNA sequence: TGTGCCAGCAGCTGGAGGGATGGAGATACGCAGTATTTT. It encodes CASSWRDGDTQYF. The V and J genes are TRBV5-5 and TRBJ2-3; D is possibly TRBD2 (6 bases). V lost 3 bases to trimming and J lost 5 bases, with 10 bases between them. This CDR3 comprises 13 residues. Germline V lookup: CDR1 SGHKS, CDR2 YYEKEE (reference sequence).

This clonotype was recorded many times. J is TRBJ2-6 and V is TRBV4-1, with D perhaps TRBD2 (6 bases). The V end was cut by 6 bases, the J end by 1 base, with 19 bases between. Germline assignment: CDR1 MGHRA and CDR2 YSYEKL. The CDR3 loop spans 18 amino acids. As DNA, the CDR3 is TGCGCCAGCAGAGGAGAAGGGACTCCTATTTCTGGGGCCAACGTCCTGACTTTC. This codes for CASRGEGTPISGANVLTF.

This clonotype occurred many times. The chain carries TRBV7-8 and TRBJ1-4, with D uncertain. The CDR3 runs to 18 residues. Germline CDR1 SGHVS, CDR2 FQNEAQ. V gave up 0 bases and J gave up 4 bases, with 18 bases separating them. CDR3 coding DNA: TGTGCCAGCAGCTTAGCTGCGACAACCAAAAGAAGTAATGAAAAACTGTTTTTT. Protein product: CASSLAATTKRSNEKLFF.

This clonotype appeared a few times. This rearrangement joins TRBV7-6 to TRBJ1-5; TRBD1 agrees at 9 bases. The CDR3 contains 17 residues. J lost 4 bases, V lost 5 bases, and 12 bases had no gene match. Germline CDR1 SGHVS, CDR2 FNYEAQ. Written as DNA, the CDR3 is TGTGCCAGCAGCCCCGGGGGGGGGGACAGGGTAAATCAGCCCCAGCATTTT. Its protein product is CASSPGGGDRVNQPQHF.

The chain combines TRBV24-1 with TRBJ2-1, with 14 bases lining up with TRBD2. The ends lost 2 bases at V and 0 bases at J; junction bases unmatched: 11. Germline loops: CDR1 KGHDR, CDR2 SFDVKD. The CDR3 has 21 amino acids. The CDR3, as DNA: TGTGCCACCAGTGATTCCGAGACCGGGACTAGCGGGAGACGCTCCTACAATGAGCAGTTCTTC. Translated, it gives CATSDSETGTSGRRSYNEQFF.

The chain carries TRBV29-1 and TRBJ1-4, with 7 bases matching TRBD1. With V trimmed by 4 bases and J by 5 bases, 10 bases remained unmatched. Germline CDR1 SQVTM, CDR2 ANQGSEA. The CDR3 runs to 15 residues. This chain's CDR3 is CSVGPTGALNEKLFF. The CDR3 DNA reads TGCAGCGTTGGACCTACAGGGGCCCTAAATGAAAAACTGTTTTTT.

This clonotype was counted once. The gene calls are TRBV7-6 and TRBJ2-1; D gene ambiguous. V lost 4 bases and J 1 base, leaving 14 bases between the germline ends. Germline lookup yields CDR1 SGHVS and CDR2 FNYEAQ. This CDR3 has 16 amino acids. CDR3 sequence (DNA): TGTGCCAGCAGCTACCCCTCGGGCTCGTCCTACAATGAGCAGTTCTTC. Translated, it gives CASSYPSGSSYNEQFF.

In this sample, this clonotype turned up a few times. The V call is TRBV7-8, the J call TRBJ2-1; 7 bases align to TRBD2. Germline CDR1 and CDR2: SGHVS and FQNEAQ. Trimming took 2 bases from V and 2 from J; bases not matched to a gene: 9. The CDR3 loop spans 17 amino acids. The CDR3 nucleotides read TGTGCCAGCAGCTTACAACCTAGCGGATTCACCTACAATGAGCAGTTCTTC. The encoded protein is CASSLQPSGFTYNEQFF.

The chain employs TRBV19 and TRBJ2-3, with no clear D. The CDR3 is 14 amino acids. The V and J ends lost 4 bases and 4 bases respectively, with 12 bases between them. The germline V gene encodes CDR1 LNHDA and CDR2 SQIVND (reference sequence). The CDR3 bases are TGTGCCAGTAGTAAGAGGAGCCCGGCAGATACGCAGTATTTT. It encodes CASSKRSPADTQYF.

J is TRBJ2-7 and V is TRBV15, with D unclear. V gave up 0 bases and J gave up 2 bases, with 5 bases separating them. Germline CDR1 and CDR2: LNHNV and YYDKDF (reference sequence). The CDR3 covers 13 residues. This chain's CDR3 is CATSRDGAYEQYF. The CDR3 DNA reads TGTGCCACCAGCAGAGATGGCGCCTACGAGCAGTACTTC.

This clonotype was detected only a few times. This chain connects TRBV20-1 to TRBJ2-3; D possibly corresponds to TRBD1 (6 bases). Germline lookup yields CDR1 DFQATT and CDR2 SNEGSKA (reference sequence). The CDR3 extends over 16 amino acids. V lost 5 bases, J lost 6 bases, and 24 bases lay in between. CDR3 in DNA: TGCAGTGCTGATAGGGGACACGGGCGTACGGCGGATACGCAGTATTTT. Translated: CSADRGHGRTADTQYF.

This clonotype was recorded at least ten times. The CDR3 sequence is CASSSTGPTYEQYF. The CDR3 region has the DNA TGTGCCAGCAGTTCGACAGGGCCCACCTACGAGCAGTACTTC. This chain joins TRBV12-3 or TRBV12-4 and TRBJ2-7; 7 nucleotides align to TRBD1. V shed 4 bases, J shed 2 bases, and the junction held 5 bases outside the gene matches. CDR3 length: 14 amino acids.

The V call is TRBV5-1, the J call TRBJ1-1; D may be TRBD1 (6 bases). Germline V gene data show CDR1 as SGHRS and CDR2 as YFSETQ. V lost 0 bases and J 0 bases, leaving 12 bases between the germline ends. This CDR3 comprises 16 residues. The CDR3 bases are TGCGCCAGCAGCTTGGGGGGAGGGACACTGAACACTGAAGCTTTCTTT. Its protein product is CASSLGGGTLNTEAFF.

This clonotype was found many times. The V call is TRBV7-8, the J call TRBJ2-3; D could derive from TRBD1 or TRBD2 (5 bases each). Germline V gene lookup returns CDR1 SGHVS and CDR2 FQNEAQ. V dropped 5 bases and J dropped 3 bases, with 21 bases sitting between them. This CDR3 comprises 17 residues. The CDR3 nucleotides are TGTGCCAGCAGCCATACCCGGGACGTCGAGCGGACAGATACGCAGTATTTT. This sequence encodes CASSHTRDVERTDTQYF.

V usage is TRBV24-1 and J usage is TRBJ1-3, with D unclear. The CDR3 totals 15 residues. Germline loops: CDR1 KGHDR, CDR2 SFDVKD. Trimming shortened V by 2 bases and J by 4 bases, and 11 bases separated the two germline ends. CDR3 residues: CATSDSAAPGNTIYF. CDR3 in DNA: TGTGCCACCAGTGATTCAGCGGCACCGGGAAACACCATATATTTT.

This chain joins TRBV27 and TRBJ2-3; D is undetermined. Trimming took 1 base from V and 4 from J, leaving 6 bases between them. The CDR3 covers 13 residues. Germline V gene lookup returns CDR1 MNHEY and CDR2 SMNVEV (reference sequence). The CDR3 loop is CASSLYQSDTQYF. The CDR3 bases are TGTGCCAGCAGTTTATATCAGTCAGATACGCAGTATTTT.

The chain has TRBV29-1 and TRBJ1-2, with unresolved D. In germline, CDR1 is SQVTM, CDR2 ANQGSEA. V was trimmed by 2 bases and J by 8 bases, leaving 6 bases between them. This CDR3 spans 10 amino acids. The CDR3 is CSVEWRGYTF. The CDR3 DNA follows: TGCAGCGTTGAATGGCGAGGCTACACCTTC.

This clonotype was picked up a small number of times. V is TRBV4-3 and J is TRBJ2-5; 9 positions agree with TRBD2. Trimming removed 3 bases from V and 0 bases from J; junction bases left unmatched: 8. The CDR3 extends over 17 amino acids. Germline CDR1 LGHNA, CDR2 YSLEER. The chain's CDR3 is CASSQGLGLANQETQYF. The CDR3 nucleotides are TGCGCCAGCAGCCAGGGATTGGGACTAGCCAACCAAGAGACCCAGTACTTC.

This clonotype was seen a few times. The chain carries TRBV28 and TRBJ1-2; D not certain. Germline lookup yields CDR1 MDHEN and CDR2 SYDVKM. The CDR3 runs to 13 residues. V was shortened by 3 bases and J by 0 bases, with 5 bases between the two germline ends. CDR3 in amino acids: CASSFPTNYGYTF. CDR3 in DNA: TGTGCCAGCAGTTTCCCAACTAACTATGGCTACACCTTC.

This clonotype came up many times. The rearrangement joins TRBV7-3 to TRBJ2-3, with TRBD1 matching over 7 bases. Germline V gene lookup returns CDR1 SGHTA and CDR2 FQGTGA. Trimming removed 1 base from V and 5 bases from J; junction bases left unmatched: 3. The CDR3 runs 14 residues. The CDR3 DNA follows: TGTGCCAGCAGCTTAAGAGGGGGCTTAGATACGCAGTATTTT. This sequence encodes CASSLRGGLDTQYF.